Below are 20 T cell receptor beta chains sequenced from a single sample in a study of beta chain features in type 1 diabetes. Findings and caveats of the study: Among all four CD4+ subsets, Type 1 diabetes patients had TCRB CDR3s that were moderately but significantly shorter.

Their specific antigens are unknown. All of the isolated RNA was reverse transcribed, so expressed TCRB transcripts were sequenced. Using immunoSEQ multiplex PCR, the repertoire was profiled, and TCRdb retains in-frame clones only, with some absent. The data show hundreds of thousands of clones, under 15% seen once. The sequenced sample consisted of naive CD4+ T cells from blood. The receptor source for this set is a man between 18 and 29 years old with type 1 diabetes.

This clone has a handful of counts. This sequence joins TRBV13 and TRBJ1-2; no clear D. The CDR3 is made up of 14 amino acids. The ends were cut back, 7 bases at V and 4 bases at J, with 16 bases in the middle. Germline loops: CDR1 PRHDT, CDR2 FYEKMQ (reference sequence). CDR3 coding DNA: TGTGCCAGCAACATTCCGGGCGGACCCTATGGCTACACCTTC. It is translated as CASNIPGGPYGYTF. Looking up the rest from reference TRBV13 and TRBJ1-2 gives the full variable domain: AAGVIQSPRHLIKEKRETATLKCYPIPRHDTVYWYQQGPGQDPQFLISFYEKMQSDKGSIPDRFSAQQFSDYHSELNMSSLELGDSALYFCASNIPGGPYGYTFGSGTRLTVV.

This clone was observed a few times. The chain employs TRBV19 and TRBJ1-1, with D possibly being TRBD1 (5 bases). CDR1 LNHDA and CDR2 SQIVND come from the germline V gene (reference sequence). The V and J ends lost 3 bases and 1 base respectively, with 9 bases between them. The CDR3 length is 14 residues. The CDR3: CASSISTENTEAFF. CDR3 coding DNA: TGTGCCAGTAGTATTTCGACAGAGAACACTGAAGCTTTCTTT.

This clone was detected a few times. The J gene is TRBJ2-5, the V gene TRBV4-1; D is undetermined. Germline loops: CDR1 MGHRA, CDR2 YSYEKL. The V end was cut by 0 bases, the J end by 1 base, with 9 bases between. The CDR3 sequence is 15 residues long. The CDR3 nucleotides are TGCGCCAGCAGCCAAGATCTTCTAGTCCAAGAGACCCAGTACTTC. Its translation: CASSQDLLVQETQYF.

This clone was recorded a few times. The chain combines TRBV30 with TRBJ1-1; no reliable D call. Germline CDR1 is GTSNPN and CDR2 is SVGIG (reference sequence). The CDR3 loop spans 15 amino acids. V was trimmed by 1 base and J by 3 bases, leaving 15 bases between them. CDR3 nucleotides: TGTGCCTGGAGTGGCCGATGGACGGGAGACACTGAAGCTTTCTTT. Translation gives CAWSGRWTGDTEAFF.

This sequence joins TRBV30 and TRBJ1-2; TRBD1 matches at 12 bases. The CDR3 totals 14 residues. CDR1 and CDR2 (germline): GTSNPN, SVGIG (reference sequence). The V and J ends lost 7 bases and 8 bases, in that order; junction bases with no gene match: 11. CDR3 in DNA: TGTGCCTCAAGGGGGACAGGGGGCGTAGGCGGCTACACCTTC. It is translated as CASRGTGGVGGYTF.

Regarding this clone: Other DNA sequences in this sample translate to the same CDR3. The chain has TRBV10-3 and TRBJ2-1; tentative D call: TRBD1 (6 bases). Trimming left V 4 bases short and J 3 bases short, with 10 bases between. Germline values: CDR1 ENHRY, CDR2 SYGVKD. The CDR3 runs 14 residues. The CDR3 bases are TGTGCCATCAGTGGTCAGGGGAGCTACAATGAGCAGTTCTTC. It encodes CAISGQGSYNEQFF.

This clone appeared a few times. The rearrangement uses TRBV9 and TRBJ1-1; D remains ambiguous. This CDR3 region has 14 residues. V was shortened by 2 bases and J by 4 bases, with 12 bases between the two germline ends. Germline CDR1 SGDLS, CDR2 YYNGEE. This CDR3 reads CASSVKSLGTEAFF. Here the CDR3 DNA reads TGTGCCAGCAGCGTTAAGTCCCTGGGCACTGAAGCTTTCTTT.

Only a few counts were recorded for this clone. The chain's CDR3 is CAISEPGQHTYGYTF. The CDR3 nucleotides read TGTGCCATCAGTGAACCGGGACAGCATACCTATGGCTACACCTTC. The gene calls are TRBV10-3 and TRBJ1-2; 7 nucleotides match TRBD1. Germline CDR1 ENHRY, CDR2 SYGVKD. The CDR3 length is 15 residues. The junction had 8 bases not matched to a gene; V was cut back by 3 bases and J by 4 bases.

The table lists this clone with a few counts. The J gene is TRBJ2-1, the V gene TRBV30; 8 bases are shared with TRBD2. Germline CDR1 GTSNPN, CDR2 SVGIG (reference sequence). Germline trimming cut 5 bases from V and 12 bases from J; bases unmatched to any gene: 15. The CDR3 totals 14 residues. The CDR3 region has the DNA TGTGCCTGGGTGGTTCCCGGCGGGGGGTTTGGGCAGTTCTTC. Translation gives CAWVVPGGGFGQFF.

This chain uses TRBV6-5 with TRBJ2-1; 7 bases map to TRBD1. J gave up 6 bases and V 4 bases, and 6 bases lay outside the gene matches. The CDR3 totals 14 residues. Looked up from germline, CDR1 is MNHEY and CDR2 is SVGAGI. CDR3 protein: CASSSGPGGNEQFF. The CDR3 coding sequence is TGTGCCAGCAGTTCGGGGCCAGGGGGCAATGAGCAGTTCTTC.

This clone came up once. For the CDR3, the DNA is TGCGCCAGCACCGCTTCAGCGGGGGGTTTTTTTGAGCAGTACTTC. This sequence encodes CASTASAGGFFEQYF. J is TRBJ2-7 and V is TRBV4-1; 9 bases align to TRBD2. CDR3 size: 15 residues. Germline CDR1 is MGHRA and CDR2 is YSYEKL. The V gene end was trimmed by 7 bases and the J gene end by 7 bases; junction bases not matched to a gene: 14.

The chain links TRBV6-5 to TRBJ1-6, with D unclear. CDR3 size: 13 residues. Germline lookup yields CDR1 MNHEY and CDR2 SVGAGI. Trimming left V 8 bases short and J 8 bases short, with 13 bases between. The CDR3 loop reads CASHPTTDSPLHF. The CDR3 bases are TGTGCCAGCCATCCGACGACCGATTCACCCCTCCACTTT.

This clone turned up a few times. This chain's CDR3 is CSVEVLAGNTDTQYF. DNA for the CDR3: TGCAGCGTTGAAGTCCTAGCGGGGAACACAGATACGCAGTATTTT. The chain recombines TRBV29-1 with TRBJ2-3; 9 nucleotides align to TRBD2. The CDR3 contains 15 residues. Looked up from germline, CDR1 is SQVTM and CDR2 is ANQGSEA. Trimming cost V 1 base and J 2 bases; bases outside gene matches: 4.

The chain combines TRBV10-3 with TRBJ2-3; D remains unclear. This CDR3 comprises 12 residues. The ends were cut back, 3 bases at V and 2 bases at J, with 3 bases in the middle. CDR1 ENHRY and CDR2 SYGVKD come from the germline V gene. CDR3 loop: CAISDFTDTQYF. The CDR3 coding sequence is TGTGCCATCAGTGATTTCACAGATACGCAGTATTTT.

This clone was seen only a few times. The chain carries TRBV13 and TRBJ1-3, with D maybe TRBD1 (6 bases). Trimming removed 3 bases at V and 3 bases at J, with 9 bases between. Per the germline V gene, CDR1 is PRHDT and CDR2 is FYEKMQ (reference sequence). There are 14 residues in the CDR3. The CDR3 DNA follows: TGTGCCAGCAGCTTCGGGGGCTTTGGAAACACCATATATTTT. Protein product: CASSFGGFGNTIYF.

V usage is TRBV30 and J usage is TRBJ1-2; maybe TRBD1 (6 bases). This CDR3 spans 12 amino acids. V was shortened by 8 bases and J by 4 bases, with 14 bases between the two germline ends. The V gene's germline CDR1 is GTSNPN and CDR2 SVGIG (reference sequence). The CDR3 protein is CAGGRHSYGYTF. In DNA form, the CDR3 reads TGTGCCGGGGGGCGCCATAGCTATGGCTACACCTTC.

This clone was picked up a small number of times. The V and J genes are TRBV4-1 and TRBJ2-5; 10 nucleotides agree with TRBD1. The V and J ends lost 6 bases and 5 bases, in that order; junction bases with no gene match: 3. The CDR3 contains 13 residues. CDR1 MGHRA and CDR2 YSYEKL come from the germline V gene. The CDR3 DNA sequence: TGCGCCAGCAGGGACAGGGGGACGGAGACCCAGTACTTC. This gives the protein CASRDRGTETQYF.

The rearrangement links TRBV9 to TRBJ1-2, with unresolved D. The V and J ends lost 3 bases and 2 bases respectively, with 17 bases between them. CDR1 SGDLS and CDR2 YYNGEE come from the germline V gene. The CDR3 totals 16 residues. Written as DNA, the CDR3 is TGTGCCAGCAGCGGTGGAGACTACAACCAAAACTATGGCTACACCTTC. Its translation is CASSGGDYNQNYGYTF.

This clone was observed a few times. The chain has TRBV4-2 and TRBJ2-2; 8 bases agree with TRBD1. The CDR3 runs 18 residues. V gave up 4 bases and J gave up 1 base; unmatched junction bases: 11. Germline CDR1 LGHNA, CDR2 YNFKEQ. DNA of the CDR3: TGTGCCAGCAGCCGGCTAGGACAGGGAGGTTGGAACACCGGGGAGCTGTTTTTT. Its protein is CASSRLGQGGWNTGELFF.

The table lists this clone with a few counts. The rearrangement links TRBV11-2 to TRBJ2-3, with D hard to call. The CDR3 covers 15 residues. Germline CDR1 reads SGHAT; CDR2 reads FQNNGV. The germline V and J ends were trimmed by 1 base and 1 base, with 9 bases remaining between them. Written as DNA, the CDR3 is TGTGCCAGCAGCTTAGTGTCCCCGGGCACAGATACGCAGTATTTT. Translation: CASSLVSPGTDTQYF. Based on the CDR3 plus reference TRBV11-2 and TRBJ2-3, the full variable domain is EAGVAQSPRYKIIEKRQSVAFWCNPISGHATLYWYQQILGQGPKLLIQFQNNGVVDDSQLPKDRFSAERLKGVDSTLKIQPAKLEDSAVYLCASSLVSPGTDTQYFGPGTRLTVL.